Below are 19 T cell receptor beta chains sequenced from a single sample in a study of cytomegalovirus exposure and HLA in healthy donors (dated by TCRdb to about 2017). Libraries were prepared through the immunoSEQ multiplex PCR assay. A mixture of 60 forward primers for TCR Vbeta segments and 13 reverse primers for TCR Jbeta segments was used in the multiplex PCR. The immuneACCESS repertoire file appears here via TCRdb, limited to in-frame rearrangements. These files lack a portion of the clones; in checked studies, under half of the deficit traces to unresolved V genes, and the cause of the others is not known. For this sample the table gives more than 85,000 clones, of which 75% to 85% were detected only once. The top ten clonotypes cover 3% to 4% of the sample. The sequenced sample was PBMCs. The receptors derive from a woman aged 45-65 years in good health and CMV-seropositive.

This sequence joins TRBV2 and TRBJ2-3; 8 nucleotides align to TRBD2. Trimming removed 6 bases from V and 4 bases from J; junction bases left unmatched: 9. There are 15 residues in the CDR3. Germline CDR1 reads SNHLY; CDR2 reads FYNNEI. For the CDR3, the DNA is TGTGCCAGCAGGCTAGTAGCGGGAAGTGCAGATACGCAGTATTTT. Translating gives CASRLVAGSADTQYF.

This clone showed up just a few times. This chain links TRBV12-5 with TRBJ2-1; D not certain. Germline CDR1 and CDR2: LGHNT and FRNRAP. The ends were cut back, 0 bases at V and 8 bases at J, with 5 bases in the middle. This CDR3 is 12 amino acids long. DNA of the CDR3: TGTGCTAGTGGTTTGGTATTAGATGAGCAGTTCTTC. As protein: CASGLVLDEQFF.

This chain uses TRBV6-5 with TRBJ2-3; D gene uncertain. From germline, CDR1 is MNHEY and CDR2 SVGAGI. Trimming stripped 6 bases from V and 0 bases from J, with 13 bases between. The CDR3 loop spans 15 amino acids. CDR3: CASRDSSASTDTQYF. CDR3 DNA: TGTGCCAGCAGAGACTCCTCGGCGAGCACAGATACGCAGTATTTT.

The genes are TRBV5-1 and TRBJ1-1, with D unclear. Trimming took 0 bases from V and 4 from J, leaving 7 bases between them. CDR1 is SGHRS and CDR2 is YFSETQ in the germline V gene. CDR3 length equals 13 residues. The CDR3 loop is CASSLVRSTEAFF. The CDR3 nucleotides are TGCGCCAGCAGCTTGGTCCGGAGCACTGAAGCTTTCTTT.

This chain links TRBV28 with TRBJ1-1; D is undetermined. The CDR3 contains 12 residues. Germline CDR1 and CDR2: MDHEN and SYDVKM. V lost 6 bases and J 4 bases, leaving 9 bases between the germline ends. The CDR3 protein is CASSELGTEAFF. CDR3 DNA sequence: TGTGCCAGCAGCGAGCTCGGCACTGAAGCTTTCTTT.

The gene calls are TRBV28 and TRBJ2-1; possibly TRBD2 for D (6 bases). Germline V gene sequence: CDR1 MDHEN, CDR2 SYDVKM. This CDR3 is 14 amino acids long. The V end was cut by 10 bases, the J end by 0 bases, with 13 bases between. CDR3 sequence reads: CAIRSGYSYNEQFF. The CDR3 coding sequence is TGTGCCATCAGGAGCGGGTACTCCTACAATGAGCAGTTCTTC.

The chain uses TRBV9 and TRBJ2-3, with D perhaps matching TRBD2 (5 bases). The CDR3 covers 13 residues. The V and J ends lost 5 bases and 2 bases respectively, with 9 bases between them. Germline assignment: CDR1 SGDLS and CDR2 YYNGEE. Here the CDR3 reads CASSPGNTDTQYF. CDR3 nucleotide sequence: TGTGCCAGCAGTCCGGGGAACACAGATACGCAGTATTTT.

This clone was counted a single time. CDR3 coding DNA: TGTGCCAGCAGCCAAGGTCGGGCAGGGGGCACTAATGAAAAACTGTTTTTT. It encodes CASSQGRAGGTNEKLFF. V usage is TRBV4-2 and J usage is TRBJ1-4; TRBD1 matches at 8 bases. V was pared by 1 base and J by 2 bases, with 6 bases of the junction left unmatched. The germline gives CDR1 LGHNA, CDR2 YNFKEQ. This CDR3 is built from 17 residues.

As regards this clone: This sample includes further DNA sequences coding for the same CDR3. CDR3 in amino acids: CASSPPGGRSAGELFF. CDR3 DNA: TGTGCCAGCAGTCCCCCGGGGGGGCGGTCAGCCGGGGAGCTGTTTTTT. The rearrangement joins TRBV2 to TRBJ2-2; the match to TRBD2 covers 8 bases. Germline V gene sequence: CDR1 SNHLY, CDR2 FYNNEI. With 5 bases clipped from V and 6 bases from J, the junction kept 11 bases outside the gene matches. The CDR3 spans 16 residues.

This clone showed up just once. The rearrangement joins TRBV10-1 to TRBJ1-5; no definite D call. V gave up 8 bases and J gave up 0 bases, with 17 bases separating them. The CDR3 sequence is 16 residues long. Germline-derived CDR1 and CDR2 are WNHNN and SYGVQD (reference sequence). CDR3 loop: CASRDKRVDSNQPQHF. In nucleotides, the CDR3 is TGCGCCAGCCGGGATAAAAGGGTTGATAGCAATCAGCCCCAGCATTTT.

The V and J genes are TRBV27 and TRBJ2-1, with D hard to call. The V gene's germline CDR1 is MNHEY and CDR2 SMNVEV (reference sequence). V was pared by 8 bases and J by 4 bases, with 9 bases between. The CDR3 covers 12 residues. Here the CDR3 reads CASLSAYNEQFF. The CDR3 coding sequence is TGTGCCAGCCTAAGTGCGTACAATGAGCAGTTCTTC.

V gene TRBV29-1 combines with J gene TRBJ1-6; no clear D. CDR1 and CDR2 from the germline V gene are SQVTM and ANQGSEA. Trimming shortened V by 5 bases and J by 6 bases, and 11 bases separated the two germline ends. The CDR3 runs 13 residues. The CDR3 DNA reads TGCAGCGTTTCCCTACAGTCTAATTCACCCCTCCACTTT. Translating it yields CSVSLQSNSPLHF.

The genes are TRBV15 and TRBJ2-5; weak D call: TRBD2 (7 bases). Germline CDR1 LNHNV, CDR2 YYDKDF (reference sequence). This CDR3 has 14 amino acids. The V and J ends lost 5 bases and 4 bases respectively, with 14 bases between them. Written as DNA, the CDR3 is TGTGCCACCAGCTCGCGCGGGGGCCCAGAGACCCAGTACTTC. This codes for CATSSRGGPETQYF.

The genes are TRBV19 and TRBJ1-5; possible D gene TRBD1, 6 bases. V lost 6 bases and J 0 bases, leaving 15 bases between the germline ends. This CDR3 contains 16 residues. Germline V gene lookup returns CDR1 LNHDA and CDR2 SQIVND (reference sequence). DNA for the CDR3: TGTGCCAGTAGCAGGGGTCCCCCTTATAGCAATCAGCCCCAGCATTTT. Protein sequence: CASSRGPPYSNQPQHF.

The gene calls are TRBV7-9 and TRBJ2-1, with D maybe TRBD2 (6 bases). Germline CDR1 is SEHNR and CDR2 is FQNEAQ (reference sequence). The CDR3 contains 13 residues. The V end lost 4 bases, the J end lost 9 bases, and 13 bases lay between the germline ends. CDR3: CASSSGLPSEQFF. CDR3 DNA sequence: TGTGCCAGCAGCTCGGGACTCCCGAGTGAGCAGTTCTTC.

This chain links TRBV18 with TRBJ2-1; 12 positions match TRBD2. This CDR3 comprises 15 residues. The germline V gene has CDR1 KGHSH and CDR2 LQKENI. The V gene end was trimmed by 2 bases and the J gene end by 4 bases; junction bases not matched to a gene: 0. The CDR3 region has the DNA TGTGCCAGCTCACCAGGGACTAGCGGGTACAATGAGCAGTTCTTC. Translated, it gives CASSPGTSGYNEQFF.

This clone was counted between two and nine times. This sequence joins TRBV2 and TRBJ2-7; D might be TRBD1 (6 bases). The CDR3 covers 12 residues. Trimming stripped 8 bases from V and 3 bases from J, with 11 bases between. CDR1 SNHLY and CDR2 FYNNEI come from the germline V gene. The CDR3 region is CASYRDRYEQYF. In DNA form, the CDR3 reads TGTGCCAGCTACAGGGACCGCTACGAGCAGTACTTC.

This rearrangement joins TRBV19 to TRBJ1-5; 9 nucleotides match TRBD1. CDR1 is LNHDA and CDR2 is SQIVND in the germline V gene (reference sequence). With 3 bases clipped from V and 4 bases from J, the junction kept 10 bases outside the gene matches. The CDR3 is 17 residues long. The CDR3 coding sequence is TGTGCCAGTAGTATGACCCCCAGGACAGGGGTTAATCAGCCCCAGCATTTT. Its translation is CASSMTPRTGVNQPQHF.

CDR3 loop: CAWSGSPGQPQHF. The CDR3 coding sequence is TGTGCCTGGAGCGGGTCCCCGGGTCAGCCCCAGCATTTT. This chain connects TRBV30 to TRBJ1-5; D unclear. V was shortened by 3 bases and J by 6 bases, with 12 bases between the two germline ends. Germline V gene data show CDR1 as GTSNPN and CDR2 as SVGIG (reference sequence). The CDR3 length is 13 residues.